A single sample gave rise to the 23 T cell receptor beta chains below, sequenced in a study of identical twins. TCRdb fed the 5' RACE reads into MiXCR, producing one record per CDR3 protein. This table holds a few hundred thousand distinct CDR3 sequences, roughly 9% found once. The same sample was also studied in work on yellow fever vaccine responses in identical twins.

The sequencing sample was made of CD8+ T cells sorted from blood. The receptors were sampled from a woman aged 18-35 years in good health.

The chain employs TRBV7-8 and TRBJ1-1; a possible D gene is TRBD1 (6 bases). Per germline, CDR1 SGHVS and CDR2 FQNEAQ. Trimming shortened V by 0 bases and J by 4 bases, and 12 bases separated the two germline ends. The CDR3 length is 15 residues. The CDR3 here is CASSLAGGSSTEAFF. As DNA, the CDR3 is TGTGCCAGCAGCTTAGCAGGGGGGTCAAGCACTGAAGCTTTCTTT. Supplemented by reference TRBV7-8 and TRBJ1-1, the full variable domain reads GAGVSQSPRYKVAKRGQDVALRCDPISGHVSLFWYQQALGQGPEFLTYFQNEAQLDKSGLPSDRFFAERPEGSVSTLKIQRTQQEDSAVYLCASSLAGGSSTEAFFGQGTRLTVV.

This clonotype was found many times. As DNA, the CDR3 is TGTGCCAGCAGCCAGGAACTGACTAGCTCGATTGGGACAGATACGCAGTATTTT. Translation gives CASSQELTSSIGTDTQYF. The V call is TRBV4-2, the J call TRBJ2-3, with 7 nucleotides matching TRBD2. The length of the CDR3 is 18 residues. Germline assignment: CDR1 LGHNA and CDR2 YNFKEQ. The V gene end was trimmed by 3 bases and the J gene end by 3 bases; junction bases not matched to a gene: 15.

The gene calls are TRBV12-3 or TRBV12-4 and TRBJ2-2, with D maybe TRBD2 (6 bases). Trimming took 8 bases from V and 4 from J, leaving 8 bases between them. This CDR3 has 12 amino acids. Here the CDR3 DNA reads TGTGCCAGCGGGGGGACCACCGGGGAGCTGTTTTTT. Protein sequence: CASGGTTGELFF.

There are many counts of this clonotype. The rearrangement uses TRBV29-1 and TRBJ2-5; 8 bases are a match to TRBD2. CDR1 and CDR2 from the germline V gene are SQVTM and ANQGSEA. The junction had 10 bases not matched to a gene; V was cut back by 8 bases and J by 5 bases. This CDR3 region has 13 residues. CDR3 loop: CSYNSGIRETQYF. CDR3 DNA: TGCAGCTACAATAGCGGGATACGGGAGACCCAGTACTTC.

The CDR3: CASSPRGVGAFF. The CDR3 DNA is TGCGCCAGCAGCCCGAGAGGGGTGGGAGCTTTCTTT. The chain joins TRBV5-1 to TRBJ1-1; perhaps TRBD1 as D (5 bases). Per germline, CDR1 SGHRS and CDR2 YFSETQ. Trimming stripped 4 bases from V and 10 bases from J, with 14 bases between. This CDR3 spans 12 amino acids.

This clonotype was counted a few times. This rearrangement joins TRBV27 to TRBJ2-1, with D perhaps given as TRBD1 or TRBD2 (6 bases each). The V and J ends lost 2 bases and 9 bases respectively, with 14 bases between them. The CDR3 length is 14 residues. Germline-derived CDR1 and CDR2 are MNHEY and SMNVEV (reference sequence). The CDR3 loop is CASSLMTGGGEQFF. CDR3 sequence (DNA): TGTGCCAGCAGTTTAATGACAGGAGGGGGTGAGCAGTTCTTC.

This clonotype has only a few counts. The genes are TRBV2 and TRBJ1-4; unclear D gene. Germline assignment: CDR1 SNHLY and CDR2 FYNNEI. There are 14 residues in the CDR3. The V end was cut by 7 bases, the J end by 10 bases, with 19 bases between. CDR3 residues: CASTSFGEDGKLFF. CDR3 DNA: TGTGCCAGCACTTCCTTCGGCGAGGATGGAAAACTGTTTTTT. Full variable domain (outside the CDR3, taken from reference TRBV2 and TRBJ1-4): EPEVTQTPSHQVTQMGQEVILRCVPISNHLYFYWYRQILGQKVEFLVSFYNNEISEKSEIFDDQFSVERPDGSNFTLKIRSTKLEDSAMYFCASTSFGEDGKLFFGSGTQLSVL.

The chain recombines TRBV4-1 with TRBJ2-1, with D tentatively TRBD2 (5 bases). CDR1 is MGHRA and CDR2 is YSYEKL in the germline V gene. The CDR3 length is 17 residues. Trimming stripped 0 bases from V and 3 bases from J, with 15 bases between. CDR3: CASSQEGEGDVYNEQFF. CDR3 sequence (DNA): TGCGCCAGCAGCCAAGAAGGAGAGGGAGACGTCTACAATGAGCAGTTCTTC.

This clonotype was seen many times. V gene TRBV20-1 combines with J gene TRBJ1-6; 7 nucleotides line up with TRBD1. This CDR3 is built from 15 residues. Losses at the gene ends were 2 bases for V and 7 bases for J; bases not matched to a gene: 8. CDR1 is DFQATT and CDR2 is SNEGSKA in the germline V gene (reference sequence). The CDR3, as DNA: TGCAGTGCTAGATGGGGGGGACAGAGGAATTCACCCCTCCACTTT. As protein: CSARWGGQRNSPLHF.

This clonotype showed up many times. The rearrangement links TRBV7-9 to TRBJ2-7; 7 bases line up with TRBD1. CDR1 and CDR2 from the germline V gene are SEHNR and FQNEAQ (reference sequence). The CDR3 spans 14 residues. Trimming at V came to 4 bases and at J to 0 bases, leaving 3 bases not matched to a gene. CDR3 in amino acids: CASSSTGTSYEQYF. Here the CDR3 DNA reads TGTGCCAGCAGCTCGACAGGGACCTCCTACGAGCAGTACTTC.

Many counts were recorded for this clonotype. The CDR3 spells CASSDQAGGGQPQHF. The CDR3, as DNA: TGTGCCAGCAGTGACCAGGCAGGGGGGGGTCAGCCCCAGCATTTT. This rearrangement joins TRBV6-1 to TRBJ1-5; 7 bases fit TRBD1. Germline V CDR1 and CDR2: MNHNS, SASEGT. The length of the CDR3 is 15 residues. V gave up 3 bases and J gave up 6 bases; unmatched junction bases: 8.

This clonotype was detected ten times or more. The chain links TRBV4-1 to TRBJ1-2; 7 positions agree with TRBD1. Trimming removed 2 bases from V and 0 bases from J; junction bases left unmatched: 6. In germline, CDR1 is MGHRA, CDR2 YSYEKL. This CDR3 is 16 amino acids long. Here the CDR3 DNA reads TGCGCCAGCAGCCAACGGACAGGCTTAGCTAACTATGGCTACACCTTC. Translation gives CASSQRTGLANYGYTF.

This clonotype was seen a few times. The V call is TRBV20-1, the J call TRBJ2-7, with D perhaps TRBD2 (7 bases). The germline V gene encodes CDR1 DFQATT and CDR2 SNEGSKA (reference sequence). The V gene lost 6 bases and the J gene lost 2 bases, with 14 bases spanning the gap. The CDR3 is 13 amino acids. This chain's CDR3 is CSAEGGQTYEQYF. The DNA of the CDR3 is TGCAGTGCCGAGGGGGGGCAAACCTACGAGCAGTACTTC.

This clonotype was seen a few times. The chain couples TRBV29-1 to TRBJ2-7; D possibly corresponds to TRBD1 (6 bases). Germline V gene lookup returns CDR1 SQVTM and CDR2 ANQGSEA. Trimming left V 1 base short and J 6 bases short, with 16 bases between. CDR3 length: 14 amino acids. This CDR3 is CSVEGPDSTVEQYF. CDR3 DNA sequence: TGCAGCGTTGAAGGTCCGGACAGTACCGTCGAGCAGTACTTC.

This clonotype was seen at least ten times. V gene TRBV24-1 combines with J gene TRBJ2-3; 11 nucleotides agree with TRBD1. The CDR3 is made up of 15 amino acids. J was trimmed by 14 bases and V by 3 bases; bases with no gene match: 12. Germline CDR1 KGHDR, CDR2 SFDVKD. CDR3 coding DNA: TGTGCCACCAGTGATCATACAATGGACAGGGGGCTCTGGTATTTT. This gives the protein CATSDHTMDRGLWYF.

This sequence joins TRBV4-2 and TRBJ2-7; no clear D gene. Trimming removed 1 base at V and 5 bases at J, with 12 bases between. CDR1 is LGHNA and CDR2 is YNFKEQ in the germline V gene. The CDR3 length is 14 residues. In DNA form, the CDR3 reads TGTGCCAGCAGCCAAGTTGTTGGCAGAGACGAGCAGTACTTC. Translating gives CASSQVVGRDEQYF.

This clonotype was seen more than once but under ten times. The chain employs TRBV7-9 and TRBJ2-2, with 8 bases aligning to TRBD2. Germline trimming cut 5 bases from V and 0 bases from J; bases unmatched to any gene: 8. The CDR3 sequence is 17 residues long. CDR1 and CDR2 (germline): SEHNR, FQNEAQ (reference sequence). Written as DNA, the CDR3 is TGTGCCAGCAGCCCCGGGAGGGGGGCTCCGAACACCGGGGAGCTGTTTTTT. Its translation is CASSPGRGAPNTGELFF.

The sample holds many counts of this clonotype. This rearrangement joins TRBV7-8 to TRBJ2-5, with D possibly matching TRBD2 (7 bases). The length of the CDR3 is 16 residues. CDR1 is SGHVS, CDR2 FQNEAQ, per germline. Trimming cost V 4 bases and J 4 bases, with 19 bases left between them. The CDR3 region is CASSSLRGRAGETQYF. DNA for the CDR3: TGTGCCAGCAGCTCGCTTAGGGGGAGGGCCGGAGAGACCCAGTACTTC.

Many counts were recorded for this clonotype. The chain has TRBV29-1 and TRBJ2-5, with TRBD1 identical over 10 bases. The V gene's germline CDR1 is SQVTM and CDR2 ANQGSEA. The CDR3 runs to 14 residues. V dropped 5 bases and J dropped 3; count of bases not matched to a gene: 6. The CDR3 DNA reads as TGCAGCGTTCTCGCCGGGACAGGGGAAGAGACCCAGTACTTC. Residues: CSVLAGTGEETQYF.

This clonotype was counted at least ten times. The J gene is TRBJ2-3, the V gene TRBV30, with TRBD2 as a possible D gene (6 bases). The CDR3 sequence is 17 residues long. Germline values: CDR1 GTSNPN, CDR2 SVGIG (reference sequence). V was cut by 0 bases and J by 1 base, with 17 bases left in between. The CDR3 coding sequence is TGTGCCTGGAGTGTCGGGATTGGGGCTAGCGGCACAGATACGCAGTATTTT. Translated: CAWSVGIGASGTDTQYF.

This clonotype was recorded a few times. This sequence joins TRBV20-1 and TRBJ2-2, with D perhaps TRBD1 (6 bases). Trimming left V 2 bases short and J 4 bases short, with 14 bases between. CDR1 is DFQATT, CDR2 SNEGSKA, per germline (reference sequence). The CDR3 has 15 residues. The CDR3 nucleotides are TGCAGTGCTAGACCGCCAGGGGCCATCACCGGGGAGCTGTTTTTT. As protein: CSARPPGAITGELFF.

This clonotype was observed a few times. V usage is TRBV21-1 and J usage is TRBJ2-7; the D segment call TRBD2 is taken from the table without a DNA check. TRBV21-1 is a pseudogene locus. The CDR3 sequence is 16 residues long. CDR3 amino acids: CASSNWKSGMTYEQYF. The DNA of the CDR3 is TGTGCCAGCAGCAATTGGAAGAGCGGGATGACCTACGAGCAGTACTTC.

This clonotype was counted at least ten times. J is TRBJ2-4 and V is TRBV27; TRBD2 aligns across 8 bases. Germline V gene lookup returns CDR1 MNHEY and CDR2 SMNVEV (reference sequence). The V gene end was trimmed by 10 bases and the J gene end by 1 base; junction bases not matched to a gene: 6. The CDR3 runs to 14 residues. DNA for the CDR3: TGTGCCACGACGTCGGGGGGGGCCAAAAACATTCAGTACTTC. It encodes CATTSGGAKNIQYF.